The sequence of this TCR beta chain was determined in a study of T cells in localized non-small cell lung cancer. The table came from immunoSEQ multiplex PCR; TCRdb's copy has only in-frame clones and leaves some out. The data contain 25,000 to 30,000 clones, approximately 85% of them singletons. With 0 bases clipped from V and 2 bases from J, the junction kept 6 bases outside the gene matches. The germline CDR1 and CDR2 sequences are SGHKS and YYEKEE (reference sequence). The CDR3 is 16 amino acids. Material: peripheral blood, obtained before any cancer treatment. The gene calls are TRBV5-5 and TRBJ2-3; 7 bases are shared with TRBD1. This TCR came from a woman aged 40 to 75 with stage I lung adenocarcinoma. For the CDR3, the DNA is TGTGCCAGCAGCTTGGATTGGACAGGCCTCACAGATACGCAGTATTTT. Its translation: CASSLDWTGLTDTQYF. Combining the CDR3 with reference TRBV5-5 and TRBJ2-3 gives the whole variable domain DAGVTQSPTHLIKTRGQQVTLRCSPISGHKSVSWYQQVLGQGPQFIFQYYEKEERGRGNFPDRFSARQFPNYSSELNVNALLLGDSALYLCASSLDWTGLTDTQYFGPGTRLTVL.